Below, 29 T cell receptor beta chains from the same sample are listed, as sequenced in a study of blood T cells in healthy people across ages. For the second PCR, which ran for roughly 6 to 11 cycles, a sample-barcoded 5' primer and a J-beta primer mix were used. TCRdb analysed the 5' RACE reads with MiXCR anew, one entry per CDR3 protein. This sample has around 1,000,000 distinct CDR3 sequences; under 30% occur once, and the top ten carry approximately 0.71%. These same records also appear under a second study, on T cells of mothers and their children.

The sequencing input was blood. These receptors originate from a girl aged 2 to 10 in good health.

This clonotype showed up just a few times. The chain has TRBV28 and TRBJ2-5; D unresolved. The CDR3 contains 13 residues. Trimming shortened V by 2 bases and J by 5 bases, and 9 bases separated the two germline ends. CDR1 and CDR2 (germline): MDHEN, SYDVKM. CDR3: CASSLSSVETQYF. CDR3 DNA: TGTGCCAGCAGTTTAAGCTCGGTGGAGACCCAGTACTTC.

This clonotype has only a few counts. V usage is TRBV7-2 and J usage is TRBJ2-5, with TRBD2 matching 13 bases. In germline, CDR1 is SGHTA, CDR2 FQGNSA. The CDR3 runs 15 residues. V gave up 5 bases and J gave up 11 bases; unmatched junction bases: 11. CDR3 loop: CASSPGLAGPVGQYF. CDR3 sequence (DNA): TGTGCCAGCAGCCCGGGACTAGCGGGACCTGTGGGACAGTACTTC. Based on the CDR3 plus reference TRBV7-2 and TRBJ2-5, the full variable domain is GAGVSQSPSNKVTEKGKDVELRCDPISGHTALYWYRQSLGQGLEFLIYFQGNSAPDKSGLPSDRFSAERTGGSVSTLTIQRTQQEDSAVYLCASSPGLAGPVGQYFGPGTRLLVL.

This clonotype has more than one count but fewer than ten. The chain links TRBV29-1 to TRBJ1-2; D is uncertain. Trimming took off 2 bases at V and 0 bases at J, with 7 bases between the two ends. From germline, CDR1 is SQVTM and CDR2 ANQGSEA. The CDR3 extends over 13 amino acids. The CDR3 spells CSVENPSNYGYTF. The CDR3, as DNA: TGCAGCGTTGAAAACCCTTCTAACTATGGCTACACCTTC.

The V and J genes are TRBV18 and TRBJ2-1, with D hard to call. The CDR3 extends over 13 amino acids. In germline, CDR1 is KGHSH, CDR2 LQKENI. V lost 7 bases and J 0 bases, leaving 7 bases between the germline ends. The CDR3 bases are TGTGCCAGCTTCGCGAGCTCCTACAATGAGCAGTTCTTC. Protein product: CASFASSYNEQFF. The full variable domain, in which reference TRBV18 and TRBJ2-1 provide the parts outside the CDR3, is NAGVMQNPRHLVRRRGQEARLRCSPMKGHSHVYWYRQLPEEGLKFMVYLQKENIIDESGMPKERFSAEFPKEGPSILRIQQVVRGDSAAYFCASFASSYNEQFFGPGTRLTVL.

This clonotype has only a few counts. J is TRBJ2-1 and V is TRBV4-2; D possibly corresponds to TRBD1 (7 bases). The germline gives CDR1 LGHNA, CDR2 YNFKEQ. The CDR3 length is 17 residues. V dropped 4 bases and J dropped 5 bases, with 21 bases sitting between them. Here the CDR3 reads CASSPRLGTAQNNEQFF. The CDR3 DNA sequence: TGTGCCAGCAGCCCTCGACTAGGGACAGCGCAAAACAATGAGCAGTTCTTC.

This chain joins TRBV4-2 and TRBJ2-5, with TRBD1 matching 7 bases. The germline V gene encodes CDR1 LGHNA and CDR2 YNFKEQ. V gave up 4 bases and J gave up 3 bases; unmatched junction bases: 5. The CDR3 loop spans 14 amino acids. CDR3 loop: CASSPAGQEETQYF. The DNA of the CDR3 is TGTGCCAGCAGCCCTGCCGGACAGGAAGAGACCCAGTACTTC.

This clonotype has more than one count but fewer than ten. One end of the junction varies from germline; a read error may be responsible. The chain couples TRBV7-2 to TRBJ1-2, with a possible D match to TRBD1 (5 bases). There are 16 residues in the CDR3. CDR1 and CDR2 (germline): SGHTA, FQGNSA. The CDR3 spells CASSLIGGTGSYGYAF. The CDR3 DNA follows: TGTGCCAGCAGCTTAATCGGTGGGACGGGCTCCTATGGCTACGCCTTC. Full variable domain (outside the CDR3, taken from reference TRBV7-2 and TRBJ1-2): GAGVSQSPSNKVTEKGKDVELRCDPISGHTALYWYRQSLGQGLEFLIYFQGNSAPDKSGLPSDRFSAERTGGSVSTLTIQRTQQEDSAVYLCASSLIGGTGSYGYAFGSGTRLTVV.

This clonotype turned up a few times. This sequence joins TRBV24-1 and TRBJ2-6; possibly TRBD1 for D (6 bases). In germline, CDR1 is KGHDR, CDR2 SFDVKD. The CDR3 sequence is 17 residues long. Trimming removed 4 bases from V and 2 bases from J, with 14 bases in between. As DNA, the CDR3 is TGTGCCACCAGTGACCCACTCCCAGGGGCTGGGGCCAACGTCCTGACTTTC. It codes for CATSDPLPGAGANVLTF.

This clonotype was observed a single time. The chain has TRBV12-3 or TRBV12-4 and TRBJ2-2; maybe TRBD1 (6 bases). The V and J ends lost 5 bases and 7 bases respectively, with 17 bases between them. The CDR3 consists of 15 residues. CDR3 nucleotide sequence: TGTGCCAGCAGTCCCCATCGACAGGCTATCGGGGAGCTGTTTTTT. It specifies CASSPHRQAIGELFF.

In DNA form, the CDR3 reads TGTGCCAGCAGACCCTTGACTAGCGCTTCCTACAATGAGCAGTTCTTC. It translates to CASRPLTSASYNEQFF. The V and J genes are TRBV27 and TRBJ2-1, with TRBD2 identical over 8 bases. Trimming removed 6 bases from V and 1 base from J; junction bases left unmatched: 8. The CDR3 is 16 residues long. Germline loops: CDR1 MNHEY, CDR2 SMNVEV (reference sequence).

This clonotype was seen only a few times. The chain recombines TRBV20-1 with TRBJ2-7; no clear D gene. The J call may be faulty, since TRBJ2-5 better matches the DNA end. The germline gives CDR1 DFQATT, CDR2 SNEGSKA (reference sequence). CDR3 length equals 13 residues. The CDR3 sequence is CSARGPWRETQYF. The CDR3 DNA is TGCAGTGCTAGAGGACCCTGGCGTGAGACCCAGTACTTC.

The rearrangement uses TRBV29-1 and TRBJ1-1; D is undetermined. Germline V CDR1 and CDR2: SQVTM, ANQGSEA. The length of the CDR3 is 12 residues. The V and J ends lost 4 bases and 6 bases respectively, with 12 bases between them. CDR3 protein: CSVVGLSAEAFF. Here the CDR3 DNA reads TGCAGCGTTGTAGGGCTAAGCGCTGAAGCTTTCTTT.

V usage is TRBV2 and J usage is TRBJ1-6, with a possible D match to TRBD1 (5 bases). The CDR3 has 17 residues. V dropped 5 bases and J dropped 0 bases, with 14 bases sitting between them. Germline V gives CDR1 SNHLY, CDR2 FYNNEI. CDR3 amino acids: CASSLGTVSSYNSPLHF. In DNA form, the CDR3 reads TGTGCCAGCAGTCTTGGGACTGTTAGCTCCTATAATTCACCCCTCCACTTT.

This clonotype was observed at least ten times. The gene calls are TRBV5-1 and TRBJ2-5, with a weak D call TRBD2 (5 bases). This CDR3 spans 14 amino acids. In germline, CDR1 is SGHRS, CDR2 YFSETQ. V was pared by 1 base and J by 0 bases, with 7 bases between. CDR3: CASSLSGNQETQYF. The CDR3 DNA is TGCGCCAGCAGCTTGTCCGGGAACCAAGAGACCCAGTACTTC.

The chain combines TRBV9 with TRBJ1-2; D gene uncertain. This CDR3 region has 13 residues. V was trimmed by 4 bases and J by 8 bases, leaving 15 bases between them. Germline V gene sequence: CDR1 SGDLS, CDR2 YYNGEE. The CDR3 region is CASSPSPPGGYTF. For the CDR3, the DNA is TGTGCCAGCAGCCCCTCGCCGCCCGGGGGCTACACCTTC.

CDR3 nucleotides: TGCAGCGCTGGGAGTGGGGACGTGAACATTCAGTACTTC. Protein sequence: CSAGSGDVNIQYF. The chain links TRBV29-1 to TRBJ2-4; D could derive from TRBD1 or TRBD2 (5 bases each). CDR1 and CDR2 from the germline V gene are SQVTM and ANQGSEA. The CDR3 covers 13 residues. V was trimmed by 7 bases and J by 7 bases, leaving 17 bases between them. Combining the CDR3 with reference TRBV29-1 and TRBJ2-4 gives the whole variable domain SAVISQKPSRDICQRGTSLTIQCQVDSQVTMMFWYRQQPGQSLTLIATANQGSEATYESGFVIDKFPISRPNLTFSTLTVSNMSPEDSSIYLCSAGSGDVNIQYFGAGTRLSVL.

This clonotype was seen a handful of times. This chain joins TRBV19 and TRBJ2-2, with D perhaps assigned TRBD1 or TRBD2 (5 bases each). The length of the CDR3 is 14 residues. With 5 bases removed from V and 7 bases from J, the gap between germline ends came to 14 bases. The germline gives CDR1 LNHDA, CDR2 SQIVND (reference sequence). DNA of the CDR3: TGTGCCAGTAGTTGGGCAGGGAGTAACGGGGAGCTGTTTTTT. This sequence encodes CASSWAGSNGELFF.

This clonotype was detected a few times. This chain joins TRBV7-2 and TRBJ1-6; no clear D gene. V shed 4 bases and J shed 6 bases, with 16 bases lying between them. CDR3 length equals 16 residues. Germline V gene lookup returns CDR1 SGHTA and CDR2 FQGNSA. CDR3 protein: CASSSGWVPSNSPLHF. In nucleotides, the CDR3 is TGTGCCAGCAGCTCGGGGTGGGTTCCTTCTAATTCACCCCTCCACTTT.

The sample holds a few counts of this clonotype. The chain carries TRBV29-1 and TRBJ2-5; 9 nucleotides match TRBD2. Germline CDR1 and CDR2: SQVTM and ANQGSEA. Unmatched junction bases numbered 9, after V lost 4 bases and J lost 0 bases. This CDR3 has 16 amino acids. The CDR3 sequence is CSVGDPASGNQETQYF. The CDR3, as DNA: TGCAGCGTTGGCGACCCGGCTAGCGGGAACCAAGAGACCCAGTACTTC.

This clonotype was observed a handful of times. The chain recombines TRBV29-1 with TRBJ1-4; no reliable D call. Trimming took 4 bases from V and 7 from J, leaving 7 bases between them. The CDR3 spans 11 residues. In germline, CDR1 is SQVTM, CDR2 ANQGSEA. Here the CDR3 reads CSVVTTEKLFF. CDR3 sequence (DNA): TGCAGCGTTGTTACCACTGAAAAACTGTTTTTT.

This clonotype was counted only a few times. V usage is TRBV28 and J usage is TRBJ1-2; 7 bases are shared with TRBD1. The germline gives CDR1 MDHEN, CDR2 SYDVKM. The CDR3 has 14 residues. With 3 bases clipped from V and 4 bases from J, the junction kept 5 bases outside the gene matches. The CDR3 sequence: CASSFGGGVYGYTF. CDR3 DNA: TGTGCCAGCAGTTTCGGAGGGGGCGTCTATGGCTACACCTTC.

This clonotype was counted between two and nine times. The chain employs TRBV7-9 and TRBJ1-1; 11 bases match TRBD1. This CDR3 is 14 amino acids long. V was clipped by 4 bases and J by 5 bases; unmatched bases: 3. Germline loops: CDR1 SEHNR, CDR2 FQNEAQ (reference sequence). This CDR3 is CASSWGQGETEAFF. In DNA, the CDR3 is TGTGCCAGCAGCTGGGGACAGGGGGAGACTGAAGCTTTCTTT.

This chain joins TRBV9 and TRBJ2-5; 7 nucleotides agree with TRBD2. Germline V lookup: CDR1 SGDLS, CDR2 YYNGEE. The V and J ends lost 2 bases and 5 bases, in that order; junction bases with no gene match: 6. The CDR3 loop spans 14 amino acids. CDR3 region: CASSVFSGGETQYF. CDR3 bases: TGTGCCAGCAGCGTTTTTTCGGGGGGTGAGACCCAGTACTTC.

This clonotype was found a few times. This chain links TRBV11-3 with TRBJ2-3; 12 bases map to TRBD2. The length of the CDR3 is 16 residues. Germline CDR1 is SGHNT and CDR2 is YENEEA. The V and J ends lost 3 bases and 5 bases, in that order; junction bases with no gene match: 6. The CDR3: CASSFSSGGAVDTQYF. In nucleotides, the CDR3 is TGTGCCAGCAGCTTTTCTAGCGGGGGGGCCGTAGATACGCAGTATTTT.

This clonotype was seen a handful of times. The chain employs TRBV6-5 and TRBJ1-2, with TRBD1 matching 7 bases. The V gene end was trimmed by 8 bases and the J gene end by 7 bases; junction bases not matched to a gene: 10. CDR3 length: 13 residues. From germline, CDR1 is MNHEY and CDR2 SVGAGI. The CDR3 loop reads CASHRGGTAGYTF. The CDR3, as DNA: TGTGCCAGCCACCGAGGGGGCACCGCTGGCTACACCTTC.

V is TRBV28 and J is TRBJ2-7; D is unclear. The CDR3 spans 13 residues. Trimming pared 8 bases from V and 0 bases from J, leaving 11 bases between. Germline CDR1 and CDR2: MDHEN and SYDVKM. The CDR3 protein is CASHVGSSYEQYF. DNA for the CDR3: TGTGCCAGCCACGTTGGAAGCTCCTACGAGCAGTACTTC. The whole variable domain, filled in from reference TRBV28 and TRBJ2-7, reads DVKVTQSSRYLVKRTGEKVFLECVQDMDHENMFWYRQDPGLGLRLIYFSYDVKMKEKGDIPEGYSVSREKKERFSLILESASTNQTSMYLCASHVGSSYEQYFGPGTRLTVT.

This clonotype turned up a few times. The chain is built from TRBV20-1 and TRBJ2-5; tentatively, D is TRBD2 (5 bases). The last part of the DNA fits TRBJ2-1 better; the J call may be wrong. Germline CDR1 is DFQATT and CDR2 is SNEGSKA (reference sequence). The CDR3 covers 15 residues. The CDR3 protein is CSARGQEDFNNEQFF. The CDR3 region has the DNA TGCAGTGCTAGAGGTCAAGAGGACTTCAACAATGAGCAGTTCTTC.

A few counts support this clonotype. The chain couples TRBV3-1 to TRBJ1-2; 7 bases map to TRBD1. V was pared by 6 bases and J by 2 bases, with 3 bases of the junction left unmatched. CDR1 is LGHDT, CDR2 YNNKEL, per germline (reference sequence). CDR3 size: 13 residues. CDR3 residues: CASSAQGNYGYTF. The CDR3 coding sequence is TGTGCCAGCAGTGCACAGGGGAACTATGGCTACACCTTC.

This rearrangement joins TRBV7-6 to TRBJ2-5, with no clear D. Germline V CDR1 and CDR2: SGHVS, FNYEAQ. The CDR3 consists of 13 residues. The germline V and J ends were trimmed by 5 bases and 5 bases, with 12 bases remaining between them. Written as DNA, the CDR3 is TGTGCCAGCAGCCCCTCACTACCGGAGACCCAGTACTTC. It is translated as CASSPSLPETQYF.